This TCR beta chain was found in a study of beta chain features in type 1 diabetes. Concerning this clone itself: As yet, its antigen is unknown.

The germline V gene encodes CDR1 MNHEY and CDR2 SVGAGI. Between the trimmed V and J ends, which lost 7 bases and 8 bases, there was a span of 20 bases. CDR3 size: 14 residues. cDNA synthesis used the whole RNA isolate, giving expressed TCRB sequences. The data were produced by immunoSEQ multiplex PCR, yet TCRdb's version contains in-frame clones alone and is incomplete. The sample yields over 700,000 clones, 17% seen once. Study-level findings and limits: TCRB CDR3 length was moderately but significantly reduced in all four CD4+ subsets of Type 1 diabetes patients.

The chain links TRBV6-5 to TRBJ1-1; D perhaps matches TRBD1 (6 bases). The clonotype comes from a woman in her late teens or twenties in good health. The sample taken for sequencing was naive CD4+ T cells from blood. The CDR3 DNA is TGTGCCAGCACTCATCAGCCGGGACAAGGAGAAGCTTTCTTT. Residues: CASTHQPGQGEAFF.